This T cell receptor beta chain was sequenced in a study of regulatory T cells in long-lasting Graves disease. Findings and limits, study-wide: Persistent Graves' patients had lower TCR diversity than newly diagnosed ones.

The CDR3 contains 13 residues. Germline CDR1 and CDR2: GTSNPN and SVGIG (reference sequence). Trimming stripped 0 bases from V and 4 bases from J, with 7 bases between. Arm-PCR of CDR3 regions with iRepertoire HTBI primers generated TCR beta libraries. Each CDR3 protein gets one entry after TCRdb re-called the multiplex PCR reads with MiXCR. The repertoire includes about 310,000 distinct CDR3 sequences, approximately 20% of them detected once, and roughly 40% sits in the top ten. The time point: newly diagnosed GD, antithyroid drugs for less than 3 months. RNA isolated from PBMCs was used to make the TCR library. This clonotype has more than one count but fewer than ten. Antigen specificity is unknown.

V gene TRBV30 combines with J gene TRBJ1-5; TRBD1 is a possible D gene (6 bases). The sequence derives from a female donor with Graves disease. Sequenced here: peripheral blood mononuclear cells (PBMCs), sampled at new diagnosis, from a patient treated with antithyroid drugs. The CDR3 DNA sequence: TGTGCCTGGAGTGTAGGGGGGAATCAGCCCCAGCATTTT. It codes for CAWSVGGNQPQHF.